This T cell receptor beta chain originates from a study of cytomegalovirus exposure and HLA in healthy donors. Study results and caveats: Other equally common chains were less clonally expanded than HLA-associated TCR beta chains, a later analysis showed.

With 3 bases removed from V and 7 bases from J, the gap between germline ends came to 10 bases. The CDR3 runs to 13 residues. Germline V gene sequence: CDR1 LNHDA, CDR2 SQIVND (reference sequence). PCR amplification relied on 60 Vbeta primers (plus 13 Jbeta primers). Here immunoSEQ multiplex PCR was the method, and the copy in TCRdb shows in-frame clones only, minus some. The repertoire consists of 100,000 to 150,000 clones, with about 81% occurring once and the leading ten covering approximately 1.1%. Note on this clone: Its target is not known.

The sequence came from a woman aged 30 to 39 in good health and CMV-seronegative. The chain employs TRBV19 and TRBJ2-1, with D tentatively TRBD1 (5 bases). Sequencing was done on a sample of PBMCs. The CDR3 DNA sequence: TGTGCCAGTAGTATTGCGTCAGGGAATGAGCAGTTCTTC. This codes for CASSIASGNEQFF.